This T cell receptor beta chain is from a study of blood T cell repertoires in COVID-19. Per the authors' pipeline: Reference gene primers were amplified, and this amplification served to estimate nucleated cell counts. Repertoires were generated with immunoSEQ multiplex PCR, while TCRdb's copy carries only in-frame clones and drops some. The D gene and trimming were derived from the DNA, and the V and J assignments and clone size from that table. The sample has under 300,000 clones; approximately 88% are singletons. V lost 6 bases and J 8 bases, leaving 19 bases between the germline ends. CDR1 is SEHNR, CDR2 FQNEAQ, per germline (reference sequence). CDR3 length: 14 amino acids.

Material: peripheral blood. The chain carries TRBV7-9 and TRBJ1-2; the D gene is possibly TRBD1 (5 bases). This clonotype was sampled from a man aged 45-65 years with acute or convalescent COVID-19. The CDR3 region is CASRTGTEGRGYTF. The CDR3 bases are TGTGCCAGCAGAACCGGGACGGAGGGACGGGGCTACACCTTC.